The clone carrying this T cell receptor (beta chain) was observed at least ten times. The antigen is not known. The source of the sample is a study of T-cell reconstitution after alpha-beta-depleted transplantation in children. Study results and caveats: The study traced high day-60 TCRbeta diversity in some patients to surviving recipient T cells and thymic progenitors. Several hundred rapidly expanded clones from non-depleted graft cells reportedly supplied alpha-beta T cells about two months post-transplant. At the one-year point after transplant, T-cell counts and TCRbeta diversity were found to come mostly from T cells that had been newly produced.

Trimming cost V 8 bases and J 1 base; bases outside gene matches: 4. There are 13 residues in the CDR3. Germline loops: CDR1 SQVTM, CDR2 ANQGSEA. Preparation of the TCRbeta library was carried out with unique molecular identifiers. TCRdb itself ran the PCR reads through MiXCR, one entry per CDR3 protein. The sample has about 290,000 distinct CDR3 sequences; roughly a tenth are singletons. J is TRBJ1-5 and V is TRBV29-1, with 8 bases matching TRBD1. Sample: PBMCs, taken before TCRalphabeta/CD19-depleted stem cell transplant. The clonotype originates from a boy in the first two years of life with acute myeloid leukemia, due to receive a stem cell transplant. DNA of the CDR3: TGCAGCTATAGACAGGGGAGCAATCAGCCCCAGCATTTT. Encoded protein: CSYRQGSNQPQHF.